The present entry profiles one T cell receptor beta chain with its context. The record originates from a study of blood T cell repertoires in COVID-19. Study details: Samples of COVID-19 (acute and convalescent) were obtained from the United States, Italy and Spain. From T cells, B-cell-depleted T cells, or PBMCs came the material, which was cDNA or gDNA.

Per the original data handling: The assay estimated nucleated cells by amplifying reference gene primers. Produced via immunoSEQ multiplex PCR; TCRdb's table is partial and in-frame only. Clonal size and the V and J genes are those of that table, whereas D and trimming came from the DNA. The sample includes some 240,000 clones, 82% of them seen just once. CDR3 length: 12 amino acids. The V gene's germline CDR1 is MNHEY and CDR2 SMNVEV (reference sequence). V lost 11 bases and J 7 bases, leaving 14 bases between the germline ends. Sequenced sample: peripheral blood. The gene calls are TRBV27 and TRBJ2-2, with a possible D match to TRBD2 (5 bases). The TCR sequence derives from a woman aged 60-75 years with active or convalescent COVID-19. The CDR3 spells CAPRMGSGELFF. CDR3 sequence (DNA): TGTGCCCCCCGGATGGGGAGCGGGGAGCTGTTTTTT.